This T cell receptor (beta chain) was documented in a study of shared clonotypes between healthy human individuals. The germline V and J ends were trimmed by 3 bases and 6 bases, with 15 bases remaining between them. The CDR3 has 14 residues. Germline V lookup: CDR1 SGHRS, CDR2 YFSETQ. The repertoire was sequenced with immunoSEQ multiplex PCR; TCRdb's copy has only in-frame clones and lacks some. The data show roughly 170,000 clones, with 66% seen just once and 8.5% to 12% held by the top ten. This clonotype originated in a man aged 25 to 40 in good health. This chain uses TRBV5-1 with TRBJ1-2; perhaps TRBD1 as D (6 bases). The sequencing sample was made of memory CD4+ T cells sorted from blood. Indicated subset: CD45RA-negative fraction. CDR3 sequence reads: CASSYRAEQDGYTF. The CDR3 DNA reads as TGCGCCAGCAGCTACAGGGCGGAACAAGATGGCTACACCTTC.